This record looks at one T cell receptor (beta chain) sequence and its context. Its specificity is not known. This CDR3 has 14 amino acids. Germline-derived CDR1 and CDR2 are MDHEN and SYDVKM. Deletions cut 1 base from V and 2 bases from J, with 6 bases between. This sample stems from a study of beta chain features in type 1 diabetes. Overall study results and limits: Patients with Type 1 diabetes showed moderately but significantly shorter TCRB CDR3s in all four CD4+ subsets.

The entirety of the isolated RNA underwent reverse transcription, so expressed TCRB transcripts were sequenced. Here immunoSEQ multiplex PCR was the method, and the copy in TCRdb shows in-frame clones only, minus some. The data hold over 150,000 clones, with around 8% observed a single time. The sequence was collected from a woman between 40 and 50 years old with type 1 diabetes. The V and J genes are TRBV28 and TRBJ1-5; the D is unclear. The material sequenced was central memory CD4+ T cells from blood. The CDR3 DNA reads as TGTGCCAGCAGTTTATACATTGGCAATCAGCCCCAGCATTTT. The encoded protein is CASSLYIGNQPQHF.